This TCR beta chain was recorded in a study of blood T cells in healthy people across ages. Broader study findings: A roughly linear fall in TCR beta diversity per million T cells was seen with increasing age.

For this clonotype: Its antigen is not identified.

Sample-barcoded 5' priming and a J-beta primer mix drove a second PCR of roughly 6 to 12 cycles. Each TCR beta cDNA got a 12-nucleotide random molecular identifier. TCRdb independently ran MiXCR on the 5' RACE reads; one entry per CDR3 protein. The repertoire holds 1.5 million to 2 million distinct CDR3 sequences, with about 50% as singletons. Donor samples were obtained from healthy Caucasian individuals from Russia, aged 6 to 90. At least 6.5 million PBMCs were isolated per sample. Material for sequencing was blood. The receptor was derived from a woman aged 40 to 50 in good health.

CDR3 sequence: CASSTAGTYYNEQFF. Written as DNA, the CDR3 is TGTGCCAGCAGCACTGCCGGGACTTACTACAATGAGCAGTTCTTC. The chain combines TRBV7-3 with TRBJ2-1; possible D gene TRBD2, 6 bases. The CDR3 runs to 15 residues. Trimming took off 5 bases at V and 3 bases at J, with 14 bases between the two ends. Germline V gives CDR1 SGHTA, CDR2 FQGTGA.